The 8 T cell receptor beta chains below come from one sample, sequenced in a study of blood T cell repertoires in COVID-19 (dated by TCRdb to 2020 to 2021). Library preparation was by the immunoSEQ multiplex PCR assay. What TCRdb holds here is the immuneACCESS table cut down to in-frame rearrangements. Part of the clones is not present; checked against another copy, under half of the missing clones reflect an unresolved V gene, and the others are unexplained. Here the sample has roughly 50,000 clones; roughly 86% occur a single time. Roughly 10% of the sample is in the top ten clones. The sample comprised peripheral blood. The origin of the receptors is a man in his 70s with active COVID-19.

This chain joins TRBV15 and TRBJ1-1; D gene unclear. Germline loops: CDR1 LNHNV, CDR2 YYDKDF (reference sequence). The ends were cut back, 5 bases at V and 4 bases at J, with 17 bases in the middle. The CDR3 covers 15 residues. CDR3 in DNA: TGTGCCACCAGCCCCTCCAGGACTTCGGTCACTGAAGCTTTCTTT. The encoded protein is CATSPSRTSVTEAFF. The entire variable domain, with the rest obtained from reference TRBV15 and TRBJ1-1, is as follows: DAMVIQNPRYQVTQFGKPVTLSCSQTLNHNVMYWYQQKSSQAPKLLFHYYDKDFNNEADTPDNFQSRRPNTSFCFLDIRSPGLGDTAMYLCATSPSRTSVTEAFFGQGTRLTVV.

This clone has more than one count but fewer than ten. The chain uses TRBV27 and TRBJ1-2, with TRBD1 matching 7 bases. J gave up 4 bases and V 6 bases, and 5 bases lay outside the gene matches. This CDR3 contains 13 residues. The V gene's germline CDR1 is MNHEY and CDR2 SMNVEV (reference sequence). The CDR3 reads CASRLGQSYGYTF. CDR3 coding DNA: TGTGCCAGCAGATTGGGACAGTCCTATGGCTACACCTTC.

The chain uses TRBV30 and TRBJ1-6; D gene unclear. The CDR3 has 15 residues. Germline V lookup: CDR1 GTSNPN, CDR2 SVGIG (reference sequence). V shed 1 base and J shed 0 bases, with 7 bases lying between them. The CDR3 DNA reads as TGTGCCTGGAGTGCACAGCTCTCCTATAATTCACCCCTCCACTTT. This gives the protein CAWSAQLSYNSPLHF.

The chain uses TRBV6-5 and TRBJ1-1; TRBD1 is a possible D gene (5 bases). Germline V lookup: CDR1 MNHEY, CDR2 SVGAGI. V lost 7 bases and J 5 bases, leaving 17 bases between the germline ends. The CDR3 spans 14 residues. The chain's CDR3 is CASTLVEGATEAFF. The CDR3 nucleotides read TGTGCCAGCACCCTGGTGGAAGGGGCTACTGAAGCTTTCTTT.

This rearrangement joins TRBV6-6 to TRBJ1-2, with 8 positions matching TRBD1. CDR1 is MNHNY, CDR2 SVGAGI, per germline (reference sequence). This CDR3 region has 15 residues. The trim removed 6 bases at V and 2 bases at J, leaving 8 bases unmatched. As DNA, the CDR3 is TGTGCCAGCAGCGAGCCGGGACAGGACAACTATGGCTACACCTTC. This gives the protein CASSEPGQDNYGYTF.

The chain carries TRBV25-1 and TRBJ1-2; 9 bases agree with TRBD1. Per the germline V gene, CDR1 is MGHDK and CDR2 is SYGVNS. This CDR3 spans 16 amino acids. V dropped 2 bases and J dropped 2; count of bases not matched to a gene: 6. The CDR3 DNA reads TGTGCCAGCAGTGAACCTGGGACAGGGACCAACTATGGCTACACCTTC. The encoded protein is CASSEPGTGTNYGYTF.

The rearrangement joins TRBV5-4 to TRBJ2-1, with D unresolved. The V gene lost 2 bases and the J gene lost 10 bases, with 13 bases spanning the gap. This CDR3 comprises 13 residues. CDR1 SGHNT and CDR2 YYREEE come from the germline V gene (reference sequence). For the CDR3, the DNA is TGTGCCAGCAGCTTTGGTGGGCCGCCGGAGCAGTTCTTC. Translating it yields CASSFGGPPEQFF.

The chain recombines TRBV3-1 (or the pseudogene TRBV3-2) with TRBJ1-6; D gene ambiguous. Germline V gene data show CDR1 as LGHDT and CDR2 as YNNKEL (reference sequence). The CDR3 spans 14 residues. V was shortened by 4 bases and J by 6 bases, with 10 bases between the two germline ends. CDR3 DNA sequence: TGTGCCAGCAGCCTCAGCGGCGGTAATTCACCCCTCCACTTT. Translated, it gives CASSLSGGNSPLHF.